This TCR beta chain was found in a study of blood T cell repertoires in COVID-19 (TCRdb year 2020). For the wider study: The collaborator samples originated in the United States, Italy and Spain and spanned the acute and convalescent phases of COVID-19. HLA class I and class II types, where available, came from metadata supplied by the sample provider rather than from assay-based typing. The prospective study material was composed of cDNA or gDNA derived from T cells, B-cell-depleted T cells, or PBMCs. A de-identified subject ID, COVID-19 status, age in years and sex were almost always included in the sample metadata. Samples were obtained from the ongoing ImmuneRACE study (first 160 participants) and from roughly 1,300 subjects provided by 6 global collaborators. The dataset comprised deeply sampled blood TCRbeta repertoires from subjects exposed to, actively infected with, or recovered from COVID-19. The repertoires were released in a freely available public database intended as a resource for research on the immune response to SARS-CoV-2.

TCRbeta CDR3 regions were amplified from genomic DNA using the immunoSEQ Assay, a bias-controlled multiplex PCR. The paper's processing steps were these. Nucleated cell counts per sample were estimated from amplification of reference gene primers within the assay. Sequence reads were collapsed and filtered to measure the absolute abundance of every unique TCRbeta CDR3 rearrangement. Productive Simpson clonality was computed per sample as the square root of Simpson's diversity index over productive rearrangements. TCRdb provides this immuneACCESS table in a form limited to in-frame rearrangements. Some clones are lacking; in checked studies, under half of them reflect an unresolved V gene, and why the rest are absent is not known. Clone size and V and J calls were adopted from that table, with D and trimming inferred from the DNA. This sample holds roughly 75,000 clones; around 83% were observed only once. The top ten clonotypes cover roughly 27% of the sample.

What the study reported, not specific to this receptor: How much clinical and demographic metadata was included differed by source and by participant, and the metadata was provided uncurated.

The CDR3 measures 13 amino acids from cysteine to phenylalanine. The entry retains the CDR3 DNA only, 39 bases that are in frame from base 1. V ends up 8 bases short and J 2 bases short, with an unmatched junction base count of 6. Per the germline V gene (reference sequence), LNHDA is the CDR1 and SQIVND is the CDR2. Whole blood was collected in K2EDTA tubes by collaborating institutions according to the institutions' own protocols. Collaborator samples were shipped for TCRbeta analysis as frozen whole blood, isolated PBMCs, or DNA extracted from either sample type. Comment on this clone: The antigen this receptor binds is unknown. No base qualities exist here, and no much larger clone lies one base off it.

The sequenced material came from peripheral blood. The rearranged chain carries TRBV19 and TRBJ2-7; TRBD2 matches 7 bases in the middle. This receptor was identified in a man aged 70-80 years with acute or convalescent COVID-19. The nucleotides are TGTGCCAGTGGGCCCGCGGGAGCCTACGAGCAGTACTTC. This codes for CASGPAGAYEQYF.